This T cell receptor beta chain was documented in a study of blood T cell repertoires in COVID-19. The wider study: Sites in the United States, Italy and Spain provided acute and convalescent COVID-19 samples. Nucleic acid was either cDNA or gDNA, and it came from T cells, B-cell-depleted T cells, or PBMCs.

Germline V gene data show CDR1 as SGHDT and CDR2 as YYEEEE. The length of the CDR3 is 16 residues. The V gene end was trimmed by 0 bases and the J gene end by 15 bases; junction bases not matched to a gene: 12. Under the authors' procedure: Estimation of nucleated cell counts was performed using reference gene primer amplification. This table comes from immunoSEQ multiplex PCR, and its TCRdb copy is limited to in-frame clones, with some not included. That table supplies the V and J calls and clone size; D and trimming were determined from the DNA. The table records tens of thousands of clones, about 80% of them present only once.

Sequencing used peripheral blood. The chain carries TRBV5-6 and TRBJ2-1; 13 positions agree with TRBD2. This TCR derives from a human donor in a cohort sampled during active COVID-19. CDR3: CASSLGPGTSGKVRFF. The CDR3 DNA sequence: TGTGCCAGCAGCTTGGGTCCCGGGACTAGCGGGAAAGTTCGGTTCTTC.